The clone carrying this TCR beta chain was picked up many times. This sample is part of a study of glioma-infiltrating T cells. Using RNA template, CDR3s of TCR alpha and beta were amplified with iRepertoire arm-PCR. TCRdb re-called the multiplex PCR reads with MiXCR, one entry per CDR3 protein. The sample yields about 140,000 distinct CDR3 sequences, approximately 40% seen once. Sample: glioma tissue, nonneoplastic brain tissue, or PBMCs (not recorded which). The receptor was isolated from a human donor with low-grade glioma or glioblastoma, undergoing nonglioma brain surgery, or in good health (not recorded which).

Here the CDR3 DNA reads TGCGCCAGCAGCCAAGCTGGACAGCGCACAGATACGCAGTATTTT. As protein: CASSQAGQRTDTQYF. The chain joins TRBV4-1 to TRBJ2-3; a weak D match, TRBD1 (6 bases). The germline V gene encodes CDR1 MGHRA and CDR2 YSYEKL. This CDR3 comprises 15 residues. Trimming took off 1 base at V and 1 base at J, with 9 bases between the two ends.